Sequencing of this T cell receptor (beta chain) was carried out in a study of T cells after yellow fever vaccination. One entry per CDR3 protein, called by TCRdb with MiXCR from the 5' RACE reads. The sample holds around 320,000 distinct CDR3 sequences, over 3.5% seen once. This CDR3 is 14 amino acids long. Germline CDR1 and CDR2: SGDLS and YYNGEE. The V gene lost 6 bases and the J gene lost 6 bases, with 16 bases spanning the gap. In its sample, this clonotype was seen a few times. The receptor comes from a man younger than 35 who received the YFV17D yellow fever vaccine. The chain uses TRBV9 and TRBJ1-5, with D hard to call. The sequenced sample was PBMCs, obtained 15 days after the yellow fever booster vaccination. In DNA, the CDR3 is TGTGCCAGCAACGAAGGGAATCTCGGTCAGCCCCAGCATTTT. This translates into CASNEGNLGQPQHF.